Listed here are 32 T cell receptor beta chains from one sample, sequenced in a study of chemoradiotherapy in HPV16-positive cancers. Clones were sequenced by immunoSEQ multiplex PCR, and TCRdb holds only the in-frame ones, with some missing. This table holds roughly 32,000 clones, about 88% found once. Sequencing used blood, obtained from a patient who underwent chemoradiotherapy. These receptors came from a human donor with HPV-associated anogenital cancer.

The chain recombines TRBV10-3 with TRBJ1-4; D is perhaps TRBD1 (5 bases). Germline V gene data show CDR1 as ENHRY and CDR2 as SYGVKD. This CDR3 has 14 amino acids. Trimming removed 7 bases at V and 3 bases at J, with 12 bases between. As DNA, the CDR3 is TGTGCCATCACCCCGGGGCCCTCTAATGAAAAACTGTTTTTT. As protein: CAITPGPSNEKLFF.

The genes are TRBV10-3 and TRBJ2-5; D uncertain. CDR3 length equals 14 residues. V gave up 6 bases and J gave up 3 bases, with 14 bases separating them. The germline V gene encodes CDR1 ENHRY and CDR2 SYGVKD. This CDR3 reads CAIRTSSEEETQYF. CDR3 sequence (DNA): TGTGCCATCAGGACAAGCAGTGAGGAAGAGACCCAGTACTTC.

CDR3 nucleotide sequence: TGCGCCAGCAGCGGCAGGACAGGGGGCACCGGGGAGCTGTTTTTT. It is translated as CASSGRTGGTGELFF. V gene TRBV5-1 combines with J gene TRBJ2-2, with 10 bases fitting TRBD1. J lost 4 bases, V lost 4 bases, and 4 bases had no gene match. The CDR3 loop spans 15 amino acids. The germline CDR1 and CDR2 sequences are SGHRS and YFSETQ. The full variable domain, rest sourced from reference TRBV5-1 and TRBJ2-2, is KAGVTQTPRYLIKTRGQQVTLSCSPISGHRSVSWYQQTPGQGLQFLFEYFSETQRNKGNFPGRFSGRQFSNSRSEMNVSTLELGDSALYLCASSGRTGGTGELFFGEGSRLTVL.

The genes are TRBV11-2 and TRBJ2-1, with D possibly being TRBD2 (7 bases). The CDR3 runs to 18 residues. The V gene lost 5 bases and the J gene lost 3 bases, with 23 bases spanning the gap. Looked up from germline, CDR1 is SGHAT and CDR2 is FQNNGV. The CDR3 is CASSLKGGGGRLYNEQFF. For the CDR3, the DNA is TGTGCCAGCAGCCTAAAAGGGGGAGGGGGAAGGCTCTACAATGAGCAGTTCTTC.

The gene calls are TRBV19 and TRBJ2-3, with 8 bases matching TRBD2. Germline trimming cut 4 bases from V and 2 bases from J; bases unmatched to any gene: 5. CDR1 LNHDA and CDR2 SQIVND come from the germline V gene (reference sequence). The CDR3 covers 15 residues. As DNA, the CDR3 is TGTGCCAGTAGTAGTCTAGCGGGCTACACAGATACGCAGTATTTT. Amino acid sequence: CASSSLAGYTDTQYF.

The V call is TRBV5-1, the J call TRBJ2-5, with D possibly matching TRBD2 (5 bases). CDR1 SGHRS and CDR2 YFSETQ come from the germline V gene. Trimming took 7 bases from V and 3 from J, leaving 19 bases between them. CDR3 length: 15 amino acids. CDR3 protein: CASSAFSVWEETQYF. In DNA, the CDR3 is TGCGCCAGCTCAGCTTTTAGCGTGTGGGAAGAGACCCAGTACTTC.

V gene TRBV30 combines with J gene TRBJ2-3; TRBD2 matches at 9 bases. The CDR3 length is 14 residues. J was trimmed by 0 bases and V by 8 bases; bases with no gene match: 6. Germline assignment: CDR1 GTSNPN and CDR2 SVGIG (reference sequence). The CDR3 DNA follows: TGTGCCCTAAGAACTAGCGGGAGCACAGATACGCAGTATTTT. It translates to CALRTSGSTDTQYF.

The table lists this clone with a count of one. The chain uses TRBV30 and TRBJ1-1, with D possibly matching TRBD1 (6 bases). Between the trimmed V and J ends, which lost 2 bases and 1 base, there was a span of 11 bases. Germline CDR1 reads GTSNPN; CDR2 reads SVGIG (reference sequence). The CDR3 runs 14 residues. The CDR3 coding sequence is TGTGCCTGGAGTCTAACGACAGGGAACACTGAAGCTTTCTTT. Translating it yields CAWSLTTGNTEAFF. The full variable domain, completed using reference TRBV30 and TRBJ1-1, is SQTIHQWPATLVQPVGSPLSLECTVEGTSNPNLYWYRQAAGRGLQLLFYSVGIGQISSEVPQNLSASRPQDRQFILSSKKLLLSDSGFYLCAWSLTTGNTEAFFGQGTRLTVV.

J is TRBJ2-7 and V is TRBV7-2; TRBD2 matches at 14 bases. The V segment lost 5 bases and the J segment 3 bases; nucleotides outside the gene matches: 3. Per germline, CDR1 SGHTA and CDR2 FQGNSA. The CDR3 runs to 15 residues. The CDR3, as DNA: TGTGCCAGCAGCCAGGGACTAGCGGGAGTCTACGAGCAGTACTTC. Translation: CASSQGLAGVYEQYF.

The chain uses TRBV30 and TRBJ1-2; D may be TRBD1 (5 bases). Trimming took off 1 base at V and 8 bases at J, with 11 bases between the two ends. The CDR3 length is 12 residues. Germline V gene lookup returns CDR1 GTSNPN and CDR2 SVGIG (reference sequence). The CDR3 bases are TGTGCCTGGAGTGAAGGGGCCAACGGCTACACCTTC. Translated, it gives CAWSEGANGYTF.

The V gene is TRBV7-2, the J gene TRBJ2-6; D may be TRBD2 (6 bases). CDR1 is SGHTA, CDR2 FQGNSA, per germline. The germline V and J ends were trimmed by 5 bases and 3 bases, with 17 bases remaining between them. The CDR3 covers 17 residues. The CDR3 DNA reads as TGTGCCAGCAGCGCCAGGGCGGGAAGCATTGGGGCCAACGTCCTGACTTTC. Protein sequence: CASSARAGSIGANVLTF.

This clone was detected only once. The J gene is TRBJ1-1, the V gene TRBV5-5; D gene uncertain. CDR1 is SGHKS, CDR2 YYEKEE, per germline (reference sequence). The CDR3 length is 11 residues. The V end was cut by 0 bases, the J end by 3 bases, with 0 bases between. Here the CDR3 reads CASSLDTEAFF. In nucleotides, the CDR3 is TGTGCCAGCAGCTTGGACACTGAAGCTTTCTTT.

V is TRBV7-2 and J is TRBJ2-3; 7 positions match TRBD2. The trim removed 5 bases at V and 3 bases at J, leaving 2 bases unmatched. Germline-derived CDR1 and CDR2 are SGHTA and FQGNSA. This CDR3 spans 13 amino acids. The CDR3 sequence: CASSIGRTDTQYF. The CDR3 nucleotides read TGTGCCAGCAGCATCGGGAGGACAGATACGCAGTATTTT.

The V and J genes are TRBV6-5 and TRBJ2-7, with TRBD2 identical over 9 bases. The CDR3 extends over 16 amino acids. Germline V gene data show CDR1 as MNHEY and CDR2 as SVGAGI. V was pared by 2 bases and J by 5 bases, with 10 bases of the junction left unmatched. CDR3 amino acids: CASSYGPGLAPHEQYF. In nucleotides, the CDR3 is TGTGCCAGCAGTTACGGACCGGGACTAGCCCCACACGAGCAGTACTTC.

J is TRBJ1-5 and V is TRBV27; the D gene is possibly TRBD1 (6 bases). Germline CDR1 is MNHEY and CDR2 is SMNVEV (reference sequence). The V and J ends lost 5 bases and 4 bases respectively, with 12 bases between them. CDR3 length: 14 amino acids. CDR3 DNA sequence: TGTGCCAGCAGTCGAACAGGGTTGAATCAGCCCCAGCATTTT. It translates to CASSRTGLNQPQHF.

Only one count was recorded for this clone. The V and J genes are TRBV5-4 and TRBJ2-7; 10 bases are shared with TRBD2. The germline gives CDR1 SGHNT, CDR2 YYREEE (reference sequence). This CDR3 comprises 14 residues. V was pared by 4 bases and J by 7 bases, with 8 bases of the junction left unmatched. As DNA, the CDR3 is TGTGCCAGCAGCGCCGGACTAGCGGAGTGGGAGCAGTACTTC. The encoded protein is CASSAGLAEWEQYF.

This chain joins TRBV10-3 and TRBJ2-1, with TRBD1 matching over 8 bases. Germline V gene lookup returns CDR1 ENHRY and CDR2 SYGVKD. After removal of 8 bases from V and 4 bases from J, the junction contained 7 bases not matched to a gene. This CDR3 is built from 14 residues. CDR3 in amino acids: CAIGKGQDYNEQFF. In DNA form, the CDR3 reads TGTGCCATCGGAAAGGGACAGGATTACAATGAGCAGTTCTTC.

This clone has a single count. The V and J genes are TRBV6-4 and TRBJ2-1; 10 bases align to TRBD2. Trimming cost V 3 bases and J 7 bases; bases outside gene matches: 6. Germline V gene sequence: CDR1 MRHNA, CDR2 SNTAGT. CDR3 size: 15 residues. This CDR3 reads CASSESSGSGNEQFF. CDR3 in DNA: TGTGCCAGCAGTGAATCTAGCGGGAGCGGAAATGAGCAGTTCTTC.

J is TRBJ2-5 and V is TRBV2; possibly TRBD2 for D (5 bases). The DNA end is a closer match to TRBJ2-7, so the J assignment may be wrong. Germline values: CDR1 SNHLY, CDR2 FYNNEI. This CDR3 is built from 13 residues. CDR3 amino acids: CASRPGMTYEQYF. Written as DNA, the CDR3 is TGTGCCAGCAGGCCGGGAATGACCTACGAGCAGTACTTC.

The chain employs TRBV7-6 and TRBJ1-4; D not certain. Trimming took 0 bases from V and 8 from J, leaving 13 bases between them. Germline V lookup: CDR1 SGHVS, CDR2 FNYEAQ. CDR3 length: 15 amino acids. The CDR3 loop reads CASSLAGGSREKLFF. The CDR3 DNA reads TGTGCCAGCAGCTTAGCTGGCGGAAGCAGGGAAAAACTGTTTTTT. Full variable domain (rest looked up from reference TRBV7-6 and TRBJ1-4): GAGVSQSPRYKVTKRGQDVALRCDPISGHVSLYWYRQALGQGPEFLTYFNYEAQQDKSGLPNDRFSAERPEGSISTLTIQRTEQRDSAMYRCASSLAGGSREKLFFGSGTQLSVL.

The V and J genes are TRBV27 and TRBJ2-7; D not resolved. The CDR3 is 16 residues long. Germline V CDR1 and CDR2: MNHEY, SMNVEV (reference sequence). V was trimmed by 4 bases and J by 1 base, leaving 17 bases between them. This CDR3 reads CASSSLAGPPSYEQYF. The CDR3 coding sequence is TGTGCCAGCAGTTCCCTCGCAGGCCCTCCTTCCTACGAGCAGTACTTC.

The chain couples TRBV5-1 to TRBJ1-4; 7 nucleotides line up with TRBD1. The CDR3 contains 16 residues. Germline loops: CDR1 SGHRS, CDR2 YFSETQ. V gave up 4 bases and J gave up 0 bases; unmatched junction bases: 6. The CDR3 DNA reads as TGCGCCAGCAGCCCCGGGACAGCCCCAACTAATGAAAAACTGTTTTTT. This codes for CASSPGTAPTNEKLFF.

The V and J genes are TRBV5-1 and TRBJ2-7; 11 bases line up with TRBD2. From germline, CDR1 is SGHRS and CDR2 YFSETQ. V gave up 0 bases and J gave up 4 bases; unmatched junction bases: 3. The CDR3 consists of 15 residues. The CDR3 bases are TGCGCCAGCAGCTTGGAATTAGCGGGAGGGTACGAGCAGTACTTC. It is translated as CASSLELAGGYEQYF.

The CDR3 DNA reads as TGTGCCAGCAGCAATCTAGCGGGGGTCCGCACAGATACGCAGTATTTT. The encoded protein is CASSNLAGVRTDTQYF. The gene calls are TRBV13 and TRBJ2-3; 10 bases line up with TRBD2. The CDR3 runs 16 residues. The V gene end was trimmed by 5 bases and the J gene end by 1 base; junction bases not matched to a gene: 6. Germline CDR1 and CDR2: PRHDT and FYEKMQ (reference sequence). Drawing the rest from reference TRBV13 and TRBJ2-3, the complete variable domain is AAGVIQSPRHLIKEKRETATLKCYPIPRHDTVYWYQQGPGQDPQFLISFYEKMQSDKGSIPDRFSAQQFSDYHSELNMSSLELGDSALYFCASSNLAGVRTDTQYFGPGTRLTVL.

This rearrangement joins TRBV29-1 to TRBJ2-5; D is unclear. Trimming removed 5 bases from V and 5 bases from J, with 12 bases in between. This CDR3 has 12 amino acids. Germline values: CDR1 SQVTM, CDR2 ANQGSEA. As DNA, the CDR3 is TGCAGCGTTTCCAGACAAACGGAGACCCAGTACTTC. Protein: CSVSRQTETQYF.

The rearrangement links TRBV6-1 to TRBJ2-3; 10 positions match TRBD1. CDR3 length: 14 amino acids. Per the germline V gene, CDR1 is MNHNS and CDR2 is SASEGT. The junction had 1 base not matched to a gene; V was cut back by 4 bases and J by 3 bases. Written as DNA, the CDR3 is TGTGCCAGCAGTGCGGGACAGGGGACAGATACGCAGTATTTT. This codes for CASSAGQGTDTQYF.

The rearrangement joins TRBV6-1 to TRBJ1-5; D is undetermined. V was trimmed by 3 bases and J by 7 bases, leaving 4 bases between them. This CDR3 contains 11 residues. Germline CDR1 is MNHNS and CDR2 is SASEGT. The CDR3 protein is CASSDDQPQHF. The CDR3 nucleotides read TGTGCCAGCAGTGATGACCAGCCCCAGCATTTT.

The J gene is TRBJ1-5, the V gene TRBV5-6; no firm D call. The germline V gene encodes CDR1 SGHDT and CDR2 YYEEEE. Trimming pared 4 bases from V and 5 bases from J, leaving 10 bases between. The CDR3 is made up of 13 amino acids. Here the CDR3 reads CASSPGRYQPQHF. CDR3 DNA sequence: TGTGCCAGCAGCCCCGGGAGGTATCAGCCCCAGCATTTT.

V and J are TRBV7-2 and TRBJ2-7; 8 nucleotides line up with TRBD1. V shed 1 base, J shed 6 bases, and the junction held 8 bases outside the gene matches. CDR3 length: 15 residues. Germline lookup yields CDR1 SGHTA and CDR2 FQGNSA. The DNA of the CDR3 is TGTGCCAGCAGCTTAGAACAGGGGGGACTCGGCGAGCAGTACTTC. Residues: CASSLEQGGLGEQYF.

This clone was observed a handful of times. This sequence joins TRBV5-1 and TRBJ1-1; D not certain. The CDR3 spans 14 residues. The V end lost 0 bases, the J end lost 6 bases, and 12 bases lay between the germline ends. Germline V gene lookup returns CDR1 SGHRS and CDR2 YFSETQ. In nucleotides, the CDR3 is TGCGCCAGCAGCTTGGGCAACCGGCAAGCTGAAGCTTTCTTT. As protein: CASSLGNRQAEAFF.

This clone appeared a few times. V and J are TRBV6-4 and TRBJ2-2; D gene ambiguous. The germline V gene has CDR1 MRHNA and CDR2 SNTAGT. V dropped 2 bases and J dropped 3 bases, with 4 bases sitting between them. The CDR3 is 13 amino acids. CDR3: CASSDRDTGELFF. Written as DNA, the CDR3 is TGTGCCAGCAGTGACAGGGACACCGGGGAGCTGTTTTTT.

J is TRBJ2-2 and V is TRBV19; the D is unclear. V was cut by 1 base and J by 7 bases, with 13 bases left in between. In germline, CDR1 is LNHDA, CDR2 SQIVND (reference sequence). This CDR3 comprises 15 residues. The CDR3: CASSIGWLASGELFF. CDR3 DNA sequence: TGTGCCAGTAGTATAGGGTGGCTCGCCAGCGGGGAGCTGTTTTTT.